This T cell receptor (beta chain) was recovered during a study of identical twins. This clonotype came up a few times. Its antigen is unidentified. Whole-study findings and limits: The more abundant beta clonotypes in cord blood had fewer insertions, and memory repertoires did not show this.

The length of the CDR3 is 17 residues. The V gene end was trimmed by 5 bases and the J gene end by 4 bases; junction bases not matched to a gene: 15. TCRdb independently ran MiXCR on the 5' RACE reads; one entry per CDR3 protein. The sample yields about 890,000 distinct CDR3 sequences, 9% to 15% seen once. The same data also contributed to another study, on yellow fever vaccine responses in identical twins. That study adds: Twins reportedly showed a vaccine T cell response that seemed partly convergent and partly personalized.

Material: PBMCs. This clonotype originated in a woman aged 18 to 35 in good health. The rearrangement links TRBV12-3 or TRBV12-4 to TRBJ2-7, with 9 bases that match TRBD2. CDR3 in amino acids: CASSPGTSSLRGYEQYF. The CDR3 nucleotides read TGTGCCAGCAGTCCCGGGACTAGCTCCCTGAGAGGGTACGAGCAGTACTTC.